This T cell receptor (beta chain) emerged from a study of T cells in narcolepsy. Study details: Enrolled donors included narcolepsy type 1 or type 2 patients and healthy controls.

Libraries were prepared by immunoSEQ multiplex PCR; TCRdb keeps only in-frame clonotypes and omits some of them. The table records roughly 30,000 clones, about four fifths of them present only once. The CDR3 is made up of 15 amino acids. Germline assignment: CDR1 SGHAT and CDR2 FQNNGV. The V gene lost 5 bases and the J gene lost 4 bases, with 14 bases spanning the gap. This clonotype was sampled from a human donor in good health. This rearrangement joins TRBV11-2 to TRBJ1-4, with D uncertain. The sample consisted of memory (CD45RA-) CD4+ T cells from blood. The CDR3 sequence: CASSPLGSINEKLFF. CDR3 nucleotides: TGTGCCAGCAGCCCTCTGGGGAGTATTAATGAAAAACTGTTTTTT.